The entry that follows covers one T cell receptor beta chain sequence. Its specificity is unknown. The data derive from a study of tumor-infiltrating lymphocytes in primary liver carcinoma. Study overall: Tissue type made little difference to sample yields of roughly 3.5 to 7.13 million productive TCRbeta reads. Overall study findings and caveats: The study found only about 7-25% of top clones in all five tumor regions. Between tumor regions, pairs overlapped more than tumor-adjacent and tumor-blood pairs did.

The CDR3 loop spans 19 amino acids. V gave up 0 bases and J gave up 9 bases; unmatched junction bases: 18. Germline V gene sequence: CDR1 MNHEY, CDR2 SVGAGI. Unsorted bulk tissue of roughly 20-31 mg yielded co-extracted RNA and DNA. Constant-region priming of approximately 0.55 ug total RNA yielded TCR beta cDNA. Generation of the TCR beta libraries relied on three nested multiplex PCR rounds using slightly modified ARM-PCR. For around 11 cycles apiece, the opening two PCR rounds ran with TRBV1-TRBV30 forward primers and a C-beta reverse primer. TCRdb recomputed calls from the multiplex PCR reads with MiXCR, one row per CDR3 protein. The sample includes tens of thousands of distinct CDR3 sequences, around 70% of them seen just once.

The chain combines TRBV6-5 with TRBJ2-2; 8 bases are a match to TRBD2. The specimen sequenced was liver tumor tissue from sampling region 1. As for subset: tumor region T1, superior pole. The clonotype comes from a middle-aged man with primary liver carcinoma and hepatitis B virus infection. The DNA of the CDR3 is TGTGCCAGCAGTTACTCGATTCCGAGACTAGCGTACAGAACCAGGGAGCTGTTTTTT. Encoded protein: CASSYSIPRLAYRTRELFF.